This TCR beta chain was captured in a study of cytomegalovirus exposure and HLA in healthy donors. 60 Vbeta and 13 Jbeta primers were used in PCR. The assay was immunoSEQ multiplex PCR, and TCRdb's table has in-frame clones only and misses some. The sample lists about 140,000 clones; just over 65% were seen once. The germline V gene has CDR1 SGHAT and CDR2 FQNNGV. V was shortened by 5 bases and J by 3 bases, with 17 bases between the two germline ends. This CDR3 is 15 amino acids long. The donors gave bone marrow, and they were healthy. The chain joins TRBV11-2 to TRBJ2-7; weak D call: TRBD1 (6 bases). The sample was PBMCs. This TCR came from a woman aged 55-75 years in good health and CMV-seronegative. CDR3 loop: CASSTTDSRNYEQYF. In DNA form, the CDR3 reads TGTGCCAGCAGCACAACGGACAGCCGGAACTACGAGCAGTACTTC.